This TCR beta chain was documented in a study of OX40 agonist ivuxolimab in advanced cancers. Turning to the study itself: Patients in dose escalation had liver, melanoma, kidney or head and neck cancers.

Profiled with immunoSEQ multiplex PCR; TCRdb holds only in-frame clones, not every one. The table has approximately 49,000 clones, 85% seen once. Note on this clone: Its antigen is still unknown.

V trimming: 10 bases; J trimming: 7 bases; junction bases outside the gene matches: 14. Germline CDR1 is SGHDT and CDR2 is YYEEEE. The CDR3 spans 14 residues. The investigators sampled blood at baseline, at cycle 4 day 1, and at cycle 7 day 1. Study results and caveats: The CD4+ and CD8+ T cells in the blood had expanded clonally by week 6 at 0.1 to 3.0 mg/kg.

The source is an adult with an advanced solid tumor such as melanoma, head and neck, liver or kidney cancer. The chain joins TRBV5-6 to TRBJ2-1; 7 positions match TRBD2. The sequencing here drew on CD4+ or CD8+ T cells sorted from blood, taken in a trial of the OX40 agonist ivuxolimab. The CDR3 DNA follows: TGTGCCTCACAAGCGGCCGGGGGGATAAATGAGCAGTTCTTC. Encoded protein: CASQAAGGINEQFF.